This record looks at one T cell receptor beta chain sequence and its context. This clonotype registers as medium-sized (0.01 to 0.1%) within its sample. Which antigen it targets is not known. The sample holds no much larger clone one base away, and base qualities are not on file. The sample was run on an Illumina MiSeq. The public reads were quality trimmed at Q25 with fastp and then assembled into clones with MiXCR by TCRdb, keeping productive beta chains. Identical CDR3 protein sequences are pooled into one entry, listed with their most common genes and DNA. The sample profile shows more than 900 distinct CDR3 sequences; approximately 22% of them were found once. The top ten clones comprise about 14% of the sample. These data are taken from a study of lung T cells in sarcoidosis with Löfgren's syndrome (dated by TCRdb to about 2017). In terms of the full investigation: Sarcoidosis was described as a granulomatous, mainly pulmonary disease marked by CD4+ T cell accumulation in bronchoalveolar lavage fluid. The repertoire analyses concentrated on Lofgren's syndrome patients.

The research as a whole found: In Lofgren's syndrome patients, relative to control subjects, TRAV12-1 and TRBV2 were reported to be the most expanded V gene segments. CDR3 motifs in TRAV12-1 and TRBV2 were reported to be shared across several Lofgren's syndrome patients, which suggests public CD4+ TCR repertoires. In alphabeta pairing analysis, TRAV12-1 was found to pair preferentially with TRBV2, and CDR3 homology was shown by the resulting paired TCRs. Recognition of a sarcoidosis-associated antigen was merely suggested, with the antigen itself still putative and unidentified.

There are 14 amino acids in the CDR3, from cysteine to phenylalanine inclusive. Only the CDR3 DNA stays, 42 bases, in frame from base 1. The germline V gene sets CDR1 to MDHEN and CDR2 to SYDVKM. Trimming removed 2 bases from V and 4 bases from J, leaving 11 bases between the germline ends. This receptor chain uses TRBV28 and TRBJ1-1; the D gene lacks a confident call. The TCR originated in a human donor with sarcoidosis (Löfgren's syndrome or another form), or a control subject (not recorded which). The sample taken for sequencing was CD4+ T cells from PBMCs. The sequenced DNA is TGTGCCAGCAGTTTAGTTAGGGTGGCCACTGAAGCTTTCTTT. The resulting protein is CASSLVRVATEAFF.